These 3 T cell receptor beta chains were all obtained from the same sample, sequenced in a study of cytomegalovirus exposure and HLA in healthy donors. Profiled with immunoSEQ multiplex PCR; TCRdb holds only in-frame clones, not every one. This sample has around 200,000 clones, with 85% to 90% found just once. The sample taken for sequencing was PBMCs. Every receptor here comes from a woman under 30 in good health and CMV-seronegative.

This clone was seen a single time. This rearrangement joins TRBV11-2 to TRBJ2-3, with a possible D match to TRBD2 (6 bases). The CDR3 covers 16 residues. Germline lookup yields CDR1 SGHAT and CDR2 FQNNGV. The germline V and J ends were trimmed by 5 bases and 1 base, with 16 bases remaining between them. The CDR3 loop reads CASSPTIAEGTDTQYF. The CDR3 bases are TGTGCCAGCAGCCCAACGATAGCGGAGGGCACAGATACGCAGTATTTT.

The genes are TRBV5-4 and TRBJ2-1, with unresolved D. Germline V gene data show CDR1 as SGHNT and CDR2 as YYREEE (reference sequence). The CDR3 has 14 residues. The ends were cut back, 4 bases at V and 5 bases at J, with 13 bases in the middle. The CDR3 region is CASSPFASHNEQFF. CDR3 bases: TGTGCCAGCAGCCCCTTCGCGAGCCACAATGAGCAGTTCTTC.

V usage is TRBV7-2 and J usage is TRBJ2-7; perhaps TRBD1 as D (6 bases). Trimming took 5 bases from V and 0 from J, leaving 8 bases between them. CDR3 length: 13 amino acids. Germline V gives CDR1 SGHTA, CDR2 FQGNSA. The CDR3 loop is CASSRDTSYEQYF. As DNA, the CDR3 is TGTGCCAGCAGCAGGGACACCTCCTACGAGCAGTACTTC.